These 12 T cell receptor beta chains were all obtained from the same sample, sequenced in a study of graft-versus-host responses after intestinal transplantation. Their antigen targets remain unknown. The method was immunoSEQ multiplex PCR; TCRdb's version includes in-frame clones alone and lacks a portion of them. The sample has almost 40,000 clones, about 96% seen once. The material was unstimulated CD8+ T cells sorted from spleen or lymph node cells, obtained before transplant. The receptors were gathered from a human donor who was the organ donor for an intestinal transplant.

The chain recombines TRBV19 with TRBJ1-2; D is unresolved. Trimming removed 10 bases at V and 5 bases at J, with 11 bases between. This CDR3 is built from 11 residues. Per germline, CDR1 LNHDA and CDR2 SQIVND (reference sequence). CDR3 amino acids: CATFLGYGYTF. The CDR3 bases are TGTGCCACCTTTCTGGGGTATGGCTACACCTTC.

The chain recombines TRBV28 with TRBJ1-1; 8 nucleotides align to TRBD1. Germline CDR1 is MDHEN and CDR2 is SYDVKM. Germline trimming cut 2 bases from V and 0 bases from J; bases unmatched to any gene: 8. CDR3 length: 17 residues. The CDR3 coding sequence is TGTGCCAGCAGTTTAATACAGGGGGTAACCATGAACACTGAAGCTTTCTTT. Its translation: CASSLIQGVTMNTEAFF.

V is TRBV5-1 and J is TRBJ2-3, with 16 nucleotides matching TRBD2. The CDR3 totals 19 residues. V lost 4 bases to trimming and J lost 2 bases; unmatched junction nucleotides: 10. The V gene's germline CDR1 is SGHRS and CDR2 YFSETQ. CDR3 sequence: CASSVGLAGGDLATDTQYF. DNA for the CDR3: TGCGCCAGCAGCGTGGGACTAGCGGGGGGGGATCTGGCCACAGATACGCAGTATTTT.

The rearrangement uses TRBV29-1 and TRBJ2-7; TRBD1 matches 9 bases. Germline-derived CDR1 and CDR2 are SQVTM and ANQGSEA. Trimming cost V 7 bases and J 2 bases; bases outside gene matches: 12. This CDR3 contains 15 residues. The chain's CDR3 is CSAGDRDSFPYEQYF. The CDR3 DNA follows: TGCAGCGCCGGGGACAGGGATTCTTTCCCCTACGAGCAGTACTTC.

The CDR3 spells CASSLVPGQDYGYTF. In nucleotides, the CDR3 is TGTGCCAGCAGCTTAGTACCGGGACAGGACTATGGCTACACCTTC. The V gene is TRBV5-5, the J gene TRBJ1-2, with TRBD1 identical over 8 bases. V was clipped by 2 bases and J by 3 bases; unmatched bases: 6. Germline CDR1 SGHKS, CDR2 YYEKEE (reference sequence). This CDR3 is 15 amino acids long.

The V call is TRBV6-5, the J call TRBJ1-3, with D uncertain. Between the trimmed V and J ends, which lost 0 bases and 4 bases, there was a span of 10 bases. CDR3 size: 15 residues. Germline-derived CDR1 and CDR2 are MNHEY and SVGAGI. CDR3 in DNA: TGTGCCAGCAGTTACTCGAGTACTTCGGGAAACACCATATATTTT. The encoded protein is CASSYSSTSGNTIYF.

V usage is TRBV4-1 and J usage is TRBJ2-5; D is possibly TRBD2 (5 bases). This CDR3 is built from 21 residues. Germline V CDR1 and CDR2: MGHRA, YSYEKL. Trimming shortened V by 3 bases and J by 3 bases, and 32 bases separated the two germline ends. CDR3 residues: CASSHTTRSGDSLAFKETQYF. The DNA for the CDR3 is TGCGCCAGCAGCCACACAACACGGAGCGGCGACTCATTGGCCTTTAAAGAGACCCAGTACTTC.

The rearrangement uses TRBV5-4 and TRBJ2-5, with 7 positions matching TRBD2. The CDR3 has 16 amino acids. Germline CDR1 is SGHNT and CDR2 is YYREEE (reference sequence). Trimming took 0 bases from V and 2 from J; bases not matched to a gene: 7. The CDR3 is CASSLEHYGGQETQYF. The CDR3 DNA follows: TGTGCCAGCAGCTTGGAGCATTACGGGGGGCAAGAGACCCAGTACTTC.

The chain links TRBV6-5 to TRBJ1-1; no firm D call. V was clipped by 5 bases and J by 2 bases, with 12 bases between them. This CDR3 comprises 14 residues. Germline CDR1 reads MNHEY; CDR2 reads SVGAGI. The CDR3 DNA is TGTGCCAGCAGTCTCGCGGCGTTCAACACTGAAGCTTTCTTT. Amino acids: CASSLAAFNTEAFF.

V is TRBV9 and J is TRBJ2-5; possibly TRBD1 or TRBD2 for D (5 bases each). CDR3 length: 13 residues. The germline gives CDR1 SGDLS, CDR2 YYNGEE. Trimming stripped 5 bases from V and 4 bases from J, with 12 bases between. This CDR3 is CASSYLGGETQYF. The CDR3 DNA reads as TGTGCCAGCAGTTACCTTGGGGGAGAGACCCAGTACTTC.

DNA for the CDR3: TGTGCCTGGAGTCATCTGGGGGATTATACGCAGTATTTT. It yields the protein CAWSHLGDYTQYF. The chain links TRBV30 to TRBJ2-3; perhaps D is TRBD1 or TRBD2 (5 bases each). Germline V gives CDR1 GTSNPN, CDR2 SVGIG (reference sequence). The CDR3 has 13 amino acids. V was shortened by 2 bases and J by 7 bases, with 13 bases between the two germline ends.

The genes are TRBV4-3 and TRBJ2-3, with a weak D call TRBD2 (6 bases). The V end was cut by 1 base, the J end by 2 bases, with 10 bases between. The CDR3 extends over 15 amino acids. In germline, CDR1 is LGHNA, CDR2 YSLEER. CDR3 nucleotide sequence: TGCGCCAGCAGCCAAGGGCGGGGTGACACAGATACGCAGTATTTT. The encoded protein is CASSQGRGDTDTQYF.